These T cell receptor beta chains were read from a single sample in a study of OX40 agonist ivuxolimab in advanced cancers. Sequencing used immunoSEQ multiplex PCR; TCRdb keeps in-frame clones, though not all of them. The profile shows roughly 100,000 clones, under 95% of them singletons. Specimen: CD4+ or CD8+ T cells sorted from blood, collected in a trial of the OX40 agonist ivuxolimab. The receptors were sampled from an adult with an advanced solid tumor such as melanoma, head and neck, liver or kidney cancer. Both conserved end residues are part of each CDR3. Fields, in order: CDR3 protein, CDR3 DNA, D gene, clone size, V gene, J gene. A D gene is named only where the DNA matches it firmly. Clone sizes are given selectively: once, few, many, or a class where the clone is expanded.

CDR3aa: CASSEWLAFTYNEQFF; CDR3nt: TGCGCCAGCAGTGAGTGGCTAGCGTTCACCTACAATGAGCAGTTCTTC; d_gene: NA; abundance: NA; v_gene: TRBV10-1; j_gene: TRBJ2-1
CDR3aa: CASSGGRWGNIQYF; CDR3nt: TGTGCCAGCAGCGGGGGCCGGTGGGGGAACATTCAGTACTTC; d_gene: NA; abundance: NA; v_gene: TRBV9; j_gene: TRBJ2-4
CDR3aa: CASSSRTGTGLSTEAFF; CDR3nt: TGTGCCAGCAGCTCCCGGACAGGGACCGGATTAAGTACTGAAGCTTTCTTT; d_gene: TRBD1; abundance: NA; v_gene: TRBV5-8; j_gene: TRBJ1-1
CDR3aa: CASSLGSGDQETQYF; CDR3nt: TGTGCCAGCAGCTTGGGCTCTGGGGACCAAGAGACCCAGTACTTC; d_gene: NA; abundance: NA; v_gene: TRBV5-5; j_gene: TRBJ2-5
CDR3aa: CASSEAWGAGNTIYF; CDR3nt: TGTGCCAGCAGTGAAGCGTGGGGGGCTGGAAACACCATATATTTT; d_gene: NA; abundance: NA; v_gene: TRBV6-1; j_gene: TRBJ1-3
CDR3aa: CASGAGTQSSYEQYF; CDR3nt: TGTGCCAGCGGCGCCGGGACACAGAGCTCCTACGAGCAGTACTTC; d_gene: NA; abundance: NA; v_gene: TRBV11-3; j_gene: TRBJ2-7
CDR3aa: CATRGSTGRVYEQYF; CDR3nt: TGTGCCACCAGGGGATCCACGGGACGAGTCTACGAGCAGTACTTC; d_gene: NA; abundance: NA; v_gene: TRBV28; j_gene: TRBJ2-7
CDR3aa: CASSPGAGNQPQHF; CDR3nt: TGTGCCAGCTCACCAGGGGCCGGCAATCAGCCCCAGCATTTT; d_gene: NA; abundance: NA; v_gene: TRBV18; j_gene: TRBJ1-5
CDR3aa: CASSLWTSGPSEQYF; CDR3nt: TGTGCCAGCAGTTTATGGACTAGCGGGCCTAGCGAGCAGTACTTC; d_gene: TRBD2; abundance: NA; v_gene: TRBV27; j_gene: TRBJ2-7
CDR3aa: CASSLNSRVTGELFF; CDR3nt: TGTGCCAGCAGTCTAAACAGTAGGGTCACCGGGGAGCTGTTTTTT; d_gene: NA; abundance: NA; v_gene: TRBV27; j_gene: TRBJ2-2
CDR3aa: CASRDGSNQPQHF; CDR3nt: TGTGCCAGCCGGGACGGTTCCAATCAGCCCCAGCATTTT; d_gene: NA; abundance: NA; v_gene: TRBV2; j_gene: TRBJ1-5
CDR3aa: CASSSQTGENEKLFF; CDR3nt: TGTGCCAGCAGCTCGCAGACAGGAGAGAATGAAAAACTGTTTTTT; d_gene: NA; abundance: NA; v_gene: TRBV11-2; j_gene: TRBJ1-4
CDR3aa: CASSTRQLTNIQYF; CDR3nt: TGTGCCAGCAGTACCCGACAGCTAACAAACATTCAGTACTTC; d_gene: NA; abundance: once; v_gene: TRBV6-5; j_gene: TRBJ2-4
CDR3aa: CSKQGREAFF; CDR3nt: TGCAGTAAACAGGGAAGAGAAGCTTTCTTT; d_gene: NA; abundance: few; v_gene: TRBV20-1; j_gene: TRBJ1-1
CDR3aa: CASSPGGGISYNEQFF; CDR3nt: TGTGCCAGCAGCCCGGGCGGGGGAATCTCCTACAATGAGCAGTTCTTC; d_gene: TRBD2; abundance: many; v_gene: TRBV5-4; j_gene: TRBJ2-1
CDR3aa: CASSPRDLAGGPDEQFF; CDR3nt: TGTGCCAGCAGCCCCAGAGATCTAGCGGGAGGACCCGATGAGCAGTTCTTC; d_gene: TRBD2; abundance: once; v_gene: TRBV28; j_gene: TRBJ2-1
CDR3aa: CASSEGLLAKNIQYF; CDR3nt: TGTGCCAGCAGCGAGGGCCTTCTAGCCAAAAACATTCAGTACTTC; d_gene: NA; abundance: NA; v_gene: TRBV28; j_gene: TRBJ2-4
CDR3aa: CASSLVSGSSYNEQFF; CDR3nt: TGCGCCAGCAGCTTGGTTAGCGGATCCTCCTACAATGAGCAGTTCTTC; d_gene: NA; abundance: NA; v_gene: TRBV5-1; j_gene: TRBJ2-1
CDR3aa: CASSLMGGRETQYF; CDR3nt: TGTGCCAGCAGCTTAATGGGTGGCCGGGAGACCCAGTACTTC; d_gene: NA; abundance: NA; v_gene: TRBV7-3; j_gene: TRBJ2-5
CDR3aa: CASSVVGGKEAFF; CDR3nt: TGTGCCAGCAGCGTAGTAGGGGGCAAGGAAGCTTTCTTT; d_gene: TRBD1; abundance: NA; v_gene: TRBV9; j_gene: TRBJ1-1
CDR3aa: CASSSPRDRVQPQHF; CDR3nt: TGTGCCAGTAGTTCTCCCCGGGACAGGGTCCAGCCCCAGCATTTT; d_gene: TRBD1; abundance: NA; v_gene: TRBV19; j_gene: TRBJ1-5
CDR3aa: CASGQRRGGSGELFF; CDR3nt: TGTGCTAGTGGTCAGAGACGGGGAGGTAGCGGGGAGCTGTTTTTT; d_gene: NA; abundance: once; v_gene: TRBV12-5; j_gene: TRBJ2-2
CDR3aa: CASSVQGGAVIQYF; CDR3nt: TGTGCCAGTAGTGTCCAAGGGGGGGCGGTCATTCAGTACTTC; d_gene: NA; abundance: NA; v_gene: TRBV19; j_gene: TRBJ2-4
CDR3aa: CASSFPGRGEQYF; CDR3nt: TGTGCCAGCAGCTTCCCGGGCCGAGGGGAGCAGTACTTC; d_gene: NA; abundance: NA; v_gene: TRBV5-4; j_gene: TRBJ2-7
CDR3aa: CASREGGGEQYF; CDR3nt: TGTGCCAGCCGGGAGGGTGGGGGCGAGCAGTACTTC; d_gene: TRBD2; abundance: NA; v_gene: TRBV5-4; j_gene: TRBJ2-7
CDR3aa: CASSSGQGRGPRMEEQYF; CDR3nt: TGTGCTAGCAGCTCTGGACAGGGGCGCGGCCCGAGAATGGAAGAGCAGTACTTC; d_gene: TRBD1; abundance: NA; v_gene: TRBV7-7; j_gene: TRBJ2-7
CDR3aa: CASSLAQVRNTEAFF; CDR3nt: TGCGCCAGCAGCTTAGCTCAGGTTCGCAACACTGAAGCTTTCTTT; d_gene: NA; abundance: NA; v_gene: TRBV5-1; j_gene: TRBJ1-1
CDR3aa: CASSFRRQVDEQFF; CDR3nt: TGTGCCAGCAGCTTTCGTAGGCAGGTGGATGAGCAGTTCTTC; d_gene: NA; abundance: NA; v_gene: TRBV7-2; j_gene: TRBJ2-1
CDR3aa: CSVGTGSKQPQHF; CDR3nt: TGCAGCGTGGGAACAGGGTCCAAACAGCCCCAGCATTTT; d_gene: NA; abundance: NA; v_gene: TRBV29-1; j_gene: TRBJ1-5
CDR3aa: CASSYGASGGGEQFF; CDR3nt: TGTGCCAGCAGTTACGGTGCTAGCGGAGGGGGTGAGCAGTTCTTC; d_gene: NA; abundance: NA; v_gene: TRBV6-5; j_gene: TRBJ2-1
CDR3aa: CASSLEAGEILAKLFF; CDR3nt: TGTGCCAGCAGCTTAGAGGCAGGGGAGATTCTTGCAAAACTGTTTTTT; d_gene: NA; abundance: NA; v_gene: TRBV7-8; j_gene: TRBJ1-4
CDR3aa: CASSYFPSGLQETQYF; CDR3nt: TGTGCCAGCAGCTACTTCCCTAGCGGGTTGCAAGAGACCCAGTACTTC; d_gene: TRBD2; abundance: NA; v_gene: TRBV7-2; j_gene: TRBJ2-5
CDR3aa: CASSLRWDPSYEQYF; CDR3nt: TGTGCCAGCAGCTTAAGGTGGGACCCCTCCTACGAGCAGTACTTC; d_gene: NA; abundance: NA; v_gene: TRBV7-3; j_gene: TRBJ2-7
CDR3aa: CASSPRDRSYEQYF; CDR3nt: TGTGCCAGCAGCCCCCGGGACAGATCCTACGAGCAGTACTTC; d_gene: TRBD1; abundance: NA; v_gene: TRBV7-9; j_gene: TRBJ2-7
CDR3aa: CASRTPQGALTEAFF; CDR3nt: TGTGCCAGTAGAACACCCCAGGGGGCTCTCACTGAAGCTTTCTTT; d_gene: TRBD1; abundance: NA; v_gene: TRBV19; j_gene: TRBJ1-1
CDR3aa: CASSFGGRLEKLFF; CDR3nt: TGCGCCAGCAGCTTTGGGGGGAGATTGGAGAAACTGTTTTTT; d_gene: NA; abundance: NA; v_gene: TRBV5-1; j_gene: TRBJ1-4
CDR3aa: CAWSVRQGAIALSGYTF; CDR3nt: TGTGCCTGGAGTGTTCGGCAGGGGGCCATCGCGTTGAGTGGCTACACCTTC; d_gene: TRBD1; abundance: NA; v_gene: TRBV30; j_gene: TRBJ1-2
CDR3aa: CASSARQGFRGAFF; CDR3nt: TGCGCCAGCAGCGCCCGACAGGGCTTTCGGGGAGCTTTCTTT; d_gene: TRBD1; abundance: NA; v_gene: TRBV5-1; j_gene: TRBJ1-1
CDR3aa: CASSATSYEQYF; CDR3nt: TGTGCCAGCAGCGCCACCTCCTACGAGCAGTACTTC; d_gene: NA; abundance: NA; v_gene: TRBV7-8; j_gene: TRBJ2-7
CDR3aa: CASSPQGAGGTQYF; CDR3nt: TGTGCCAGCAGCCCTCAGGGGGCCGGAGGGACCCAGTACTTC; d_gene: TRBD1; abundance: NA; v_gene: TRBV7-3; j_gene: TRBJ2-5
CDR3aa: CASRRAGSVNNEQFF; CDR3nt: TGTGCCAGCAGACGAGCGGGGAGCGTCAACAATGAGCAGTTCTTC; d_gene: TRBD2; abundance: NA; v_gene: TRBV6-6; j_gene: TRBJ2-1
CDR3aa: CASSPIAGGSSYEQYF; CDR3nt: TGTGCCAGCTCGCCAATAGCGGGAGGGAGCTCCTACGAGCAGTACTTC; d_gene: TRBD2; abundance: NA; v_gene: TRBV18; j_gene: TRBJ2-7
CDR3aa: CASSSTGGNTEAFF; CDR3nt: TGTGCCAGCAGCTCTACAGGGGGGAACACTGAAGCTTTCTTT; d_gene: TRBD1; abundance: once; v_gene: TRBV7-6; j_gene: TRBJ1-1
CDR3aa: CASSPGTGTNEKLFF; CDR3nt: TGTGCTAGCAGCCCTGGGACAGGGACAAATGAAAAACTGTTTTTT; d_gene: TRBD1; abundance: NA; v_gene: TRBV7-7; j_gene: TRBJ1-4
CDR3aa: CASSFQGAGEKLFF; CDR3nt: TGTGCCAGCAGCTTCCAGGGTGCAGGCGAAAAACTGTTTTTT; d_gene: NA; abundance: NA; v_gene: TRBV5-6; j_gene: TRBJ1-4
CDR3aa: CASSQDPFGLNTGELFF; CDR3nt: TGTGCCAGCAGCCAAGACCCGTTTGGCCTGAACACCGGGGAGCTGTTTTTT; d_gene: NA; abundance: NA; v_gene: TRBV4-2; j_gene: TRBJ2-2
CDR3aa: CASSGGLNQPQHF; CDR3nt: TGTGCCAGCTCAGGAGGGTTGAATCAGCCCCAGCATTTT; d_gene: NA; abundance: NA; v_gene: TRBV18; j_gene: TRBJ1-5
CDR3aa: CASSLGGRDTDTQYF; CDR3nt: TGCGCCAGCAGCTTGGGAGGGAGAGACACAGATACGCAGTATTTT; d_gene: NA; abundance: NA; v_gene: TRBV5-1; j_gene: TRBJ2-3
CDR3aa: CSVRGIGGMNTEAFF; CDR3nt: TGCAGCGTTAGGGGGATCGGAGGCATGAACACTGAAGCTTTCTTT; d_gene: NA; abundance: NA; v_gene: TRBV29-1; j_gene: TRBJ1-1
CDR3aa: CASSPRTGGPVNTEAFF; CDR3nt: TGTGCCAGCTCACCAAGAACAGGGGGGCCTGTGAACACTGAAGCTTTCTTT; d_gene: TRBD1; abundance: NA; v_gene: TRBV18; j_gene: TRBJ1-1
CDR3aa: CASSLFFLAGGRSYNEQFF; CDR3nt: TGTGCCAGCAGCTTATTTTTCCTAGCGGGAGGTCGGTCCTACAATGAGCAGTTCTTC; d_gene: TRBD2; abundance: NA; v_gene: TRBV7-9; j_gene: TRBJ2-1
CDR3aa: CASSQGRASGRNNEQYF; CDR3nt: TGCGCCAGCAGCCAAGGCCGGGCTAGCGGGAGGAACAACGAGCAGTACTTC; d_gene: TRBD2; abundance: NA; v_gene: TRBV4-1; j_gene: TRBJ2-7
CDR3aa: CASSRLAVAYEQYF; CDR3nt: TGTGCCAGCAGTAGACTAGCGGTAGCCTACGAGCAGTACTTC; d_gene: TRBD2; abundance: NA; v_gene: TRBV2; j_gene: TRBJ2-7
CDR3aa: CASSQGTVGGRTEAFF; CDR3nt: TGTGCCAGCTCGCAAGGGACAGTGGGGGGCCGCACTGAAGCTTTCTTT; d_gene: TRBD1; abundance: NA; v_gene: TRBV18; j_gene: TRBJ1-1
CDR3aa: CASSLALSAYEQYF; CDR3nt: TGTGCCAGCAGCTTAGCATTGAGTGCCTACGAGCAGTACTTC; d_gene: NA; abundance: NA; v_gene: TRBV7-9; j_gene: TRBJ2-7
CDR3aa: CASSLMVGAGVGEQYF; CDR3nt: TGTGCCAGCAGTTTAATGGTGGGAGCGGGGGTCGGGGAGCAGTACTTC; d_gene: TRBD2; abundance: NA; v_gene: TRBV28; j_gene: TRBJ2-7
CDR3aa: CASSQGSGGGTGELFF; CDR3nt: TGCGCCAGCAGCCAGGGGTCGGGGGGCGGCACCGGGGAGCTGTTTTTT; d_gene: NA; abundance: NA; v_gene: TRBV4-3; j_gene: TRBJ2-2
CDR3aa: CAFREDQETQYF; CDR3nt: TGTGCCTTCCGGGAGGACCAAGAGACCCAGTACTTC; d_gene: TRBD2; abundance: NA; v_gene: TRBV30; j_gene: TRBJ2-5
CDR3aa: CSVGGSSSGYEQYF; CDR3nt: TGCAGCGTTGGAGGTTCTTCCTCGGGGTACGAGCAGTACTTC; d_gene: NA; abundance: NA; v_gene: TRBV29-1; j_gene: TRBJ2-7
CDR3aa: CASSIGGDRGGTEAFF; CDR3nt: TGTGCCAGTAGTATTGGAGGGGACAGGGGGGGAACTGAAGCTTTCTTT; d_gene: TRBD1; abundance: NA; v_gene: TRBV19; j_gene: TRBJ1-1